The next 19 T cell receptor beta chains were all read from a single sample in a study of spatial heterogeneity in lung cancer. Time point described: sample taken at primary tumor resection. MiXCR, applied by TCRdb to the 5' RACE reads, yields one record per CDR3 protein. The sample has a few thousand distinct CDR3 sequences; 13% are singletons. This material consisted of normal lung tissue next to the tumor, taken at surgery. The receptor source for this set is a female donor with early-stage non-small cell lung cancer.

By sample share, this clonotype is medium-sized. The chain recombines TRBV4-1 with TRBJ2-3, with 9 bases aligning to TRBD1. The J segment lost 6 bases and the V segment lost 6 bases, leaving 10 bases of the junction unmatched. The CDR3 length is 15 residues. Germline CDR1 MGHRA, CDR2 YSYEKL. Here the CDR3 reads CASSRQGGPLDTQYF. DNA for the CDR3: TGCGCCAGCAGTCGACAGGGGGGCCCGTTGGATACGCAGTATTTT.

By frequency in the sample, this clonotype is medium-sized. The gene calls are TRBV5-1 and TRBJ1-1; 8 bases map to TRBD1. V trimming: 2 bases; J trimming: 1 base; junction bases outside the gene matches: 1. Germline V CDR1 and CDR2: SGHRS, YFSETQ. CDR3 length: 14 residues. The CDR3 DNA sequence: TGCGCCAGCAGCTTCGGACAGGGGAACACTGAAGCTTTCTTT. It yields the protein CASSFGQGNTEAFF.

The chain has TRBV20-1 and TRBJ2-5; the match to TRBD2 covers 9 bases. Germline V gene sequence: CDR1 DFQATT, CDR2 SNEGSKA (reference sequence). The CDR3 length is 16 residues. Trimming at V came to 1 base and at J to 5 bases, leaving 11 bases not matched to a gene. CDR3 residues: CSARVAGGGARETQYF. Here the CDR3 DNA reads TGCAGTGCTAGAGTAGCAGGCGGGGGGGCCAGGGAGACCCAGTACTTC.

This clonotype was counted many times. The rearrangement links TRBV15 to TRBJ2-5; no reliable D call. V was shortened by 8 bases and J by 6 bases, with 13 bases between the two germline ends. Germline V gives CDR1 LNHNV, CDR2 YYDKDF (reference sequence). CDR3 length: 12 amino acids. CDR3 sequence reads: CATPPGGQTQYF. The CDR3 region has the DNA TGTGCCACCCCGCCGGGTGGGCAGACCCAGTACTTC.

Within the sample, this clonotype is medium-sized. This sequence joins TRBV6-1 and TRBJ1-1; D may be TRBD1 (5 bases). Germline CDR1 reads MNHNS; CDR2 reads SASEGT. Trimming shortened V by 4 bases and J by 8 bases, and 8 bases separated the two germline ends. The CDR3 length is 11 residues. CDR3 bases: TGTGCCAGCAGTGCCCGACAGGAAGCTTTCTTT. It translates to CASSARQEAFF.

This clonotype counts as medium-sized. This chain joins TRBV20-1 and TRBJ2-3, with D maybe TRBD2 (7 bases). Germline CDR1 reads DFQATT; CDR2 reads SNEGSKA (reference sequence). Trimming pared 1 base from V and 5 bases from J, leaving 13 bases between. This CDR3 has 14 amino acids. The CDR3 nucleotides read TGCAGTGCTAGAGGGGGGGGGCCAGTAGATACGCAGTATTTT. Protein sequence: CSARGGGPVDTQYF.

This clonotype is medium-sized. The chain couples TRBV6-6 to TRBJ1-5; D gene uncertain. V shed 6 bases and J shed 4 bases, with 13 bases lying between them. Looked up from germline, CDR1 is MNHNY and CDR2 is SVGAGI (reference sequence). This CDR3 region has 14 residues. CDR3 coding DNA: TGTGCCAGCAGATCCCTCAGCGTTAATCAGCCCCAGCATTTT. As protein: CASRSLSVNQPQHF.

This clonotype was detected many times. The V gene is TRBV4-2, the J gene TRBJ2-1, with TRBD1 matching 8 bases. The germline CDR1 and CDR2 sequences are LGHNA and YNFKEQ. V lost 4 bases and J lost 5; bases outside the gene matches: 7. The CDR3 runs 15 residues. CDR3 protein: CASSRETGVNNEQFF. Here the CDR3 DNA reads TGTGCCAGCAGCCGGGAGACAGGGGTCAACAATGAGCAGTTCTTC.

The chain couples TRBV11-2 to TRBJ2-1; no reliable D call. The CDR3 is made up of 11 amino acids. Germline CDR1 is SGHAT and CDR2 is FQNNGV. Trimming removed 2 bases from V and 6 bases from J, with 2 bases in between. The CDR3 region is CASSLSNEQFF. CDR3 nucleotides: TGTGCCAGCAGCTTAAGCAATGAGCAGTTCTTC.

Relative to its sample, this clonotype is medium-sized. The CDR3 spells CASSWGQGYGYTF. For the CDR3, the DNA is TGTGCCAGCAGCTGGGGACAGGGCTATGGCTACACCTTC. The chain couples TRBV12-3 or TRBV12-4 to TRBJ1-2; 9 bases map to TRBD1. This CDR3 is 13 amino acids long. The V segment lost 6 bases and the J segment 4 bases; nucleotides outside the gene matches: 3.

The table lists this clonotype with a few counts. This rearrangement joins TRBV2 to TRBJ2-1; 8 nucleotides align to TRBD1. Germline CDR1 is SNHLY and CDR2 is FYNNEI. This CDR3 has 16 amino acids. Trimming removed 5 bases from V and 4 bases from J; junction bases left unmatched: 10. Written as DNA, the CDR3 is TGTGCCAGCAGTAGGAAAACCGGGACAGGTTACAATGAGCAGTTCTTC. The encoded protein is CASSRKTGTGYNEQFF. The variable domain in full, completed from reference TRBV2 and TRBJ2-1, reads EPEVTQTPSHQVTQMGQEVILRCVPISNHLYFYWYRQILGQKVEFLVSFYNNEISEKSEIFDDQFSVERPDGSNFTLKIRSTKLEDSAMYFCASSRKTGTGYNEQFFGPGTRLTVL.

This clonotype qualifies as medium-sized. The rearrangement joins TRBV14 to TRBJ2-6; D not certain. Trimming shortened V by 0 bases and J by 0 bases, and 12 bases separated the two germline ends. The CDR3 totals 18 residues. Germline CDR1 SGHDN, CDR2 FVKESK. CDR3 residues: CASSQDLTKISGANVLTF. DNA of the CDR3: TGTGCCAGCAGCCAAGATTTAACAAAAATCTCTGGGGCCAACGTCCTGACTTTC.

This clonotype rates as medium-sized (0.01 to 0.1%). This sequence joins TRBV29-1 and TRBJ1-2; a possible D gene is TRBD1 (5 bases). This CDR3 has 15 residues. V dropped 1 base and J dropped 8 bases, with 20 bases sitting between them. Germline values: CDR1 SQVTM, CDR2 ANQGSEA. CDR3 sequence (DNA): TGCAGCGTTGAAGTTTCCGACCCGGGGGAGTGGGGCTACACCTTC. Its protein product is CSVEVSDPGEWGYTF.

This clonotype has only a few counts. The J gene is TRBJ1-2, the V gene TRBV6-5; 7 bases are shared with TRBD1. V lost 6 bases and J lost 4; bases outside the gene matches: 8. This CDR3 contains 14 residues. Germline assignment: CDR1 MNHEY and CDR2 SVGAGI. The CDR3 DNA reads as TGTGCCAGCAGGCCTATGGACAGGACCTATGGCTACACCTTC. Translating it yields CASRPMDRTYGYTF.

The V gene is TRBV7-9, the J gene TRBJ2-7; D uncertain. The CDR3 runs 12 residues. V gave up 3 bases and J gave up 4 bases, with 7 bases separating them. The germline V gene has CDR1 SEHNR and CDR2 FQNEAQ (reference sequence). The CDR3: CASSLEKYEQYF. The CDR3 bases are TGTGCCAGCAGCTTGGAGAAATACGAGCAGTACTTC.

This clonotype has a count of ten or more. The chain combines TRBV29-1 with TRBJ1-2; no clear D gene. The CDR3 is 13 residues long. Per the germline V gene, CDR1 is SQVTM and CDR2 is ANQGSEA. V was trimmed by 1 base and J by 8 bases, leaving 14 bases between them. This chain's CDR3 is CSVEAIGPAGYTF. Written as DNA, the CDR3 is TGCAGCGTTGAAGCTATTGGGCCTGCGGGCTACACCTTC.

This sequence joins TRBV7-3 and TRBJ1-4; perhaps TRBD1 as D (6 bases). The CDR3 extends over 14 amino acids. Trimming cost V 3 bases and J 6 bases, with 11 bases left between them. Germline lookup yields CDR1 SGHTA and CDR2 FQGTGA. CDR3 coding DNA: TGTGCCAGCAGCTTCACAGGGCTGGATGAAAAACTGTTTTTT. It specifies CASSFTGLDEKLFF.

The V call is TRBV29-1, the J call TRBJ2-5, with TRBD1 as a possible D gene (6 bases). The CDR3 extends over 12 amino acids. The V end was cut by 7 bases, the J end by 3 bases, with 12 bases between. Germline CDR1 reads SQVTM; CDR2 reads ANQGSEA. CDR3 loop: CSAGHQEETQYF. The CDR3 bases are TGCAGCGCGGGACACCAAGAAGAGACCCAGTACTTC.

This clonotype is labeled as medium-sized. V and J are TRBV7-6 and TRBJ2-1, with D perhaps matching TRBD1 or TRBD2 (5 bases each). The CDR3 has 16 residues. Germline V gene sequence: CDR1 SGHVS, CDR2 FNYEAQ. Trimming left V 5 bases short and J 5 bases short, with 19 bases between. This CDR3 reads CASSGQPPGTDNEQFF. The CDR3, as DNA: TGTGCCAGCAGCGGTCAGCCGCCCGGGACGGACAATGAGCAGTTCTTC.